The count of the clone carrying this T cell receptor (beta chain) is one. Each individual donor underwent a draw of 8.5 to 10 milliliters of peripheral blood. No fewer than 5.5 micrograms of total RNA were isolated from every sample. This entry comes from a study of blood T cells in healthy people across ages. Study overall: For every two T cells, template switching captured about one barcoded beta molecule.

PCR was performed a second time for about 7 to 12 cycles using a sample-barcoded 5' primer and a J-beta primer mix. TCRdb analysed the 5' RACE reads with MiXCR anew, one entry per CDR3 protein. The sample records hundreds of thousands of distinct CDR3 sequences, about 30% being singletons. The clonotype comes from a woman older than 75 in good health. The sequencing sample was made of blood.

The CDR3 sequence is CASSLSGRATQYF. The CDR3 DNA reads as TGTGCCAGCAGCTTATCAGGTCGGGCGACGCAGTATTTT. The chain joins TRBV7-2 to TRBJ2-3; D call uncertain. The germline CDR1 and CDR2 sequences are SGHTA and FQGNSA. V was shortened by 2 bases and J by 9 bases, with 12 bases between the two germline ends. The CDR3 extends over 13 amino acids.